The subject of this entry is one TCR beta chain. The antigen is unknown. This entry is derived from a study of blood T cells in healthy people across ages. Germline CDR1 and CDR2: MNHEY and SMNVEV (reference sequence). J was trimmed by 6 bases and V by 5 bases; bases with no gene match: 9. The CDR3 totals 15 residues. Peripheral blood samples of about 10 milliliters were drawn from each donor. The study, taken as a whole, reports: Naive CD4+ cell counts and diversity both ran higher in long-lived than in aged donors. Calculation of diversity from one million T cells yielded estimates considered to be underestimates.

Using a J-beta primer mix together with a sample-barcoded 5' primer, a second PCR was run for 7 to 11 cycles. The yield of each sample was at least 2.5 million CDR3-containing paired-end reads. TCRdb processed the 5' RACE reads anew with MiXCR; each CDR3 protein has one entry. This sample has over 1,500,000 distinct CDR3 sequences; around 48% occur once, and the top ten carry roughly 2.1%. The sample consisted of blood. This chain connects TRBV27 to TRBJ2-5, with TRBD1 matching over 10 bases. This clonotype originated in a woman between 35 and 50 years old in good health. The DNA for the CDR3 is TGTGCCAGCAGTAAATCCGGGACAGGGGTAAAGACCCAGTACTTC. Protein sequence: CASSKSGTGVKTQYF.